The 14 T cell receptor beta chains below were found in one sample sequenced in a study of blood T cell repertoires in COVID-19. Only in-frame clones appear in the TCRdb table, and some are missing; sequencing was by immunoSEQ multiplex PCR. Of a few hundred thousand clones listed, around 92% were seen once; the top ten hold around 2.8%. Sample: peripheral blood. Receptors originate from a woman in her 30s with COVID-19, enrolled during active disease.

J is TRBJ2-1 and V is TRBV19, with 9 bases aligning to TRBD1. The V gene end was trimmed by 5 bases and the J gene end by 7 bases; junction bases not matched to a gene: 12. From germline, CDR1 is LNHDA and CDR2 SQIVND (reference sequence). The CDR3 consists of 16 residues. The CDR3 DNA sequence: TGTGCCAGTAGTTCGACCGGGACAGGGCTGTGGAATGAGCAGTTCTTC. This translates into CASSSTGTGLWNEQFF.

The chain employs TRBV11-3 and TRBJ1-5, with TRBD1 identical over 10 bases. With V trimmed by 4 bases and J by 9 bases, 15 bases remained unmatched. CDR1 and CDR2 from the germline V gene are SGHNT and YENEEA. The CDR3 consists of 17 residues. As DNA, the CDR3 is TGTGCCAGCAGCTACCCGGCGGCAGACAGGGGGCAACGGCCCCAGCATTTT. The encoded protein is CASSYPAADRGQRPQHF. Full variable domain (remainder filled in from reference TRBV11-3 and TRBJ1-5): EAGVVQSPRYKIIEKKQPVAFWCNPISGHNTLYWYLQNLGQGPELLIRYENEEAVDDSQLPKDRFSAERLKGVDSTLKIQPAELGDSAVYLCASSYPAADRGQRPQHFGDGTRLSIL.

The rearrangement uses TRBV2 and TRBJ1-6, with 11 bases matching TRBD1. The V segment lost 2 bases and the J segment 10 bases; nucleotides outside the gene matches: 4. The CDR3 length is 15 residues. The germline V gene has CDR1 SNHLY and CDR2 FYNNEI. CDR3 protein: CASSERTGGGSPLHF. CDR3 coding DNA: TGTGCCAGCAGTGAAAGGACAGGGGGCGGGTCACCCCTCCACTTT.

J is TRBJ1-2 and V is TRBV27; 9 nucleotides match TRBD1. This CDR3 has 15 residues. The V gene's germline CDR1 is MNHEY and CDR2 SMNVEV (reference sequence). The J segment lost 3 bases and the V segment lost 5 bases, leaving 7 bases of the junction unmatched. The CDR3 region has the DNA TGTGCCAGCAGTATCCAGGGACAGGGCTACTATGGCTACACCTTC. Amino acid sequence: CASSIQGQGYYGYTF.

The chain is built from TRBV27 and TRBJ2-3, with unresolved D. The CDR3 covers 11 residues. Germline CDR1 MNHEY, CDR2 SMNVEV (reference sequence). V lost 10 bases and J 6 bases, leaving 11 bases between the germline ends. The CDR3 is CATARSDTQYF. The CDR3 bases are TGTGCCACTGCGAGATCGGATACGCAGTATTTT.

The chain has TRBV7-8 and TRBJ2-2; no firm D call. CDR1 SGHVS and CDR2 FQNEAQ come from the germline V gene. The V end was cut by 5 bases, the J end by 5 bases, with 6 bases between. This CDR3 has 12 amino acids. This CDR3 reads CASSPVTGELFF. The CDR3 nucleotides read TGTGCCAGCAGCCCCGTTACCGGGGAGCTGTTTTTT.

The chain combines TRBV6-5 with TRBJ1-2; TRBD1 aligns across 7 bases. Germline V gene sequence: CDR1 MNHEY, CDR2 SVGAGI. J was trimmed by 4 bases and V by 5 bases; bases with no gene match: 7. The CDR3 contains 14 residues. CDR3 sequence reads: CASSPTGTAYGYTF. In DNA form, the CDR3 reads TGTGCCAGCAGTCCAACCGGGACAGCCTATGGCTACACCTTC.

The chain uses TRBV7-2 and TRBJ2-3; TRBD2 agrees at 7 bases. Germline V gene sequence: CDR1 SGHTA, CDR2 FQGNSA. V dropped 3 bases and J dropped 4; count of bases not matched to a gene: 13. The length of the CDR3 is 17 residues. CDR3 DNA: TGTGCCAGCAGCTTTAGGGTACTAGCGCACAATTCAGATACGCAGTATTTT. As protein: CASSFRVLAHNSDTQYF.

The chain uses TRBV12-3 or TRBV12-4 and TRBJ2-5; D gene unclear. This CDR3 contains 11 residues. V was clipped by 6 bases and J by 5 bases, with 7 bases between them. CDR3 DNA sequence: TGTGCCAGCAGATTGGAGGAGACCCAGTACTTC. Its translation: CASRLEETQYF.

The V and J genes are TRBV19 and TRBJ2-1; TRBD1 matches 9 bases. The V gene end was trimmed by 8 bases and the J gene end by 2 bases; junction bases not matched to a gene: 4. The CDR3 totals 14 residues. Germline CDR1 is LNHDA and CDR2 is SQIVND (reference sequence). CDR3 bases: TGTGCCAGTGTACAGGGGGCCACCTACAATGAGCAGTTCTTC. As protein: CASVQGATYNEQFF.

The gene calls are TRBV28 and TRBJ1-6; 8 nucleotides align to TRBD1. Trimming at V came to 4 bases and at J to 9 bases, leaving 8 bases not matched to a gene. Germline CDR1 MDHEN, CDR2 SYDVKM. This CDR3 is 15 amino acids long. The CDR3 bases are TGTGCCAGCAGTTCCATTGGACAGGGCAGTTCACCCCTCCACTTT. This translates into CASSSIGQGSSPLHF.

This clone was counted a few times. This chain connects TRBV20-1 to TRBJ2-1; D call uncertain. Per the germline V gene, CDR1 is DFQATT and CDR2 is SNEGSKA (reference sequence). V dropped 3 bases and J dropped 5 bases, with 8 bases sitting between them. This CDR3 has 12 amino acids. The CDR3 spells CSASASNNEQFF. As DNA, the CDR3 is TGCAGTGCTAGTGCCTCTAACAATGAGCAGTTCTTC.

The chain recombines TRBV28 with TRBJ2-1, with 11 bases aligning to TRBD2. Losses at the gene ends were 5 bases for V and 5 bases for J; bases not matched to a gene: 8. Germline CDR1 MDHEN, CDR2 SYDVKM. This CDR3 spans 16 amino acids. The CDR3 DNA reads TGTGCCAGCAGTGATACTAGCGGGAGCTTGAACAATGAGCAGTTCTTC. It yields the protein CASSDTSGSLNNEQFF.

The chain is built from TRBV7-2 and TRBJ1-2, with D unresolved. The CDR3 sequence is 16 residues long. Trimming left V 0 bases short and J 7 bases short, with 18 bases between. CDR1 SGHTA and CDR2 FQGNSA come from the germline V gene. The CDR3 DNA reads TGTGCCAGCAGCTTAGCAGAGGGTAGGAGGTTCGGTGGCTACACCTTC. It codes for CASSLAEGRRFGGYTF.